This is a list of T cell receptor beta chains from one sample in a study of control samples from healthy donors and cancer patients. The table came from immunoSEQ multiplex PCR; TCRdb's copy has only in-frame clones and leaves some out. The sample yields hundreds of thousands of clones, about four fifths seen once. Material: PBMCs. Receptors originate from a woman aged 55-75 years with lung cancer. Both conserved end residues are part of each CDR3. A D gene is named only where the DNA matches it firmly. Clone size is given for some rows only: seen once, a few or many times, or a class if the clone is expanded.

j_call	v_call	clone_size	d_call	cdr3_aa	cdr3_nt
TRBJ2-2	TRBV28	NA	NA	CASNSIGVGNTGELFF	TGTGCCAGCAATTCTATAGGCGTGGGAAACACCGGGGAGCTGTTTTTT
TRBJ2-1	TRBV5-8	few	NA	CASSRGDRAYNEQFF	TGTGCCAGCAGCCGGGGGGACAGAGCCTACAATGAGCAGTTCTTC
TRBJ2-7	TRBV5-4	NA	NA	CASSPQSNLYEQYF	TGTGCCAGCAGCCCCCAGTCAAACCTCTACGAGCAGTACTTC
TRBJ1-1	TRBV19	once	TRBD1	CASQWDRKNTEAFF	TGTGCCAGCCAATGGGACAGAAAGAACACTGAAGCTTTCTTT
TRBJ2-1	TRBV19	few	NA	CASSAVRHEQFF	TGTGCCAGTTCGGCGGTAAGGCATGAGCAGTTCTTC
TRBJ2-5	TRBV6-6	NA	NA	CASRSSGGVETQYF	TGTGCCAGCAGATCCTCTGGGGGAGTGGAGACCCAGTACTTC
TRBJ1-1	TRBV2	many	TRBD1	CASSVSGGALTEAFF	TGTGCCAGCAGCGTCTCAGGGGGCGCGCTCACTGAAGCTTTCTTT
TRBJ2-2	TRBV5-4	many	TRBD2	CASSLPSGRGTGELFF	TGTGCCAGCAGCTTACCTAGCGGGAGGGGGACCGGGGAGCTGTTTTTT
TRBJ1-4	TRBV30	NA	TRBD1	CAWSVGGRGKNEKLFF	TGTGCCTGGAGTGTTGGGGGCAGGGGGAAGAATGAAAAACTGTTTTTT
TRBJ1-2	TRBV20-1	NA	NA	CSEWGGYGYTF	TGCAGTGAGTGGGGAGGATATGGCTACACCTTC
TRBJ2-2	TRBV6-5	NA	NA	CASKSSANTGELFF	TGTGCCAGCAAGTCCTCCGCGAACACCGGGGAGCTGTTTTTT
TRBJ2-1	TRBV6-5	NA	TRBD1	CASTPGTGFNEQFF	TGTGCCAGCACCCCAGGGACAGGGTTCAATGAGCAGTTCTTC
TRBJ2-2	TRBV9	few	NA	CASSVEMGRLAGELFF	TGTGCCAGCAGCGTAGAAATGGGTAGGCTCGCCGGGGAGCTGTTTTTT
TRBJ2-1	TRBV6-5	NA	NA	CASWGINEQFF	TGTGCCAGCTGGGGGATCAATGAGCAGTTCTTC
TRBJ2-2	TRBV29-1	NA	NA	CSHSAGSTGELFF	TGCAGCCATTCCGCGGGCAGCACCGGGGAGCTGTTTTTT
TRBJ2-1	TRBV7-9	NA	TRBD2	CASSSQWAGGLYNEQFF	TGTGCCAGCAGCTCGCAGTGGGCGGGAGGGCTCTACAATGAGCAGTTCTTC
TRBJ1-3	TRBV3-1/TRBV3-2	NA	TRBD1	CASSPGQGAGNTIYF	TGTGCCAGCAGCCCGGGACAGGGGGCTGGAAACACCATATATTTT
TRBJ2-3	TRBV5-1	many	TRBD2	CASSDQRGNTDTQYF	TGCGCCAGCAGTGACCAGCGGGGGAACACAGATACGCAGTATTTT
TRBJ1-1	TRBV9	NA	NA	CASSVGDRLNTEAFF	TGTGCCAGCAGCGTAGGCGACAGATTGAACACTGAAGCTTTCTTT
TRBJ1-1	TRBV6-1	NA	TRBD1	CASSGGFRGQGGTEAFF	TGTGCCAGCAGTGGGGGGTTTAGGGGACAGGGAGGAACTGAAGCTTTCTTT
TRBJ2-6	TRBV20-1	NA	NA	CSASPRSGANVLTF	TGCAGTGCTAGTCCCCGCTCTGGGGCCAACGTCCTGACTTTC
TRBJ1-2	TRBV28	NA	TRBD1	CATGQNYGYTF	TGTGCCACGGGACAGAACTATGGCTACACCTTC
TRBJ1-4	TRBV4-1	NA	TRBD1	CASSPQTGFSEKLFF	TGCGCCAGCAGCCCCCAGACAGGGTTTAGTGAAAAACTGTTTTTT
TRBJ2-1	TRBV4-1	once	NA	CASSQIDGSYNEQFF	TGCGCCAGCAGCCAGATAGACGGGTCCTACAATGAGCAGTTCTTC
TRBJ2-7	TRBV3-1/TRBV3-2	few	TRBD2	CASSQDGDSGFFYEQYF	TGTGCCAGCAGCCAAGATGGGGATAGCGGGTTTTTCTACGAGCAGTACTTC
TRBJ1-5	TRBV7-2	NA	NA	CASSLRAQPQHF	TGTGCCAGCAGCTTAAGGGCTCAGCCCCAGCATTTT
TRBJ1-1	TRBV27	NA	TRBD1	CASSFPGTGTEAFF	TGTGCCAGCAGTTTCCCCGGGACAGGGACTGAAGCTTTCTTT
TRBJ2-4	TRBV6-1	NA	NA	CASREGGRSTKNIQYF	TGTGCCAGCAGGGAAGGGGGTCGTTCGACCAAAAACATTCAGTACTTC
TRBJ2-7	TRBV11-2	NA	NA	CASSLITTTNAYEQYF	TGTGCCAGCAGCTTAATTACCACAACGAATGCCTACGAGCAGTACTTC
TRBJ2-7	TRBV11-3	NA	NA	CASSLQGGRHEQYF	TGTGCCAGCAGCTTACAGGGAGGAAGGCACGAGCAGTACTTC
TRBJ2-5	TRBV4-2	NA	NA	CASKRGSDQETQYF	TGTGCCAGCAAGAGAGGATCCGACCAAGAGACCCAGTACTTC
TRBJ2-5	TRBV5-1	NA	NA	CASSLTTGIETQYF	TGCGCCAGCAGCTTGACCACAGGGATAGAGACCCAGTACTTC
TRBJ2-3	TRBV5-1	few	NA	CASSFGPDTQYF	TGCGCCAGCAGCTTCGGGCCGGATACGCAGTATTTT
TRBJ2-3	TRBV27	NA	TRBD1	CASSWDRSTRTQYF	TGTGCCAGCAGTTGGGACAGGTCCACGAGGACGCAGTATTTT
TRBJ2-3	TRBV7-6	few	NA	CASSLDPSITDTQYF	TGTGCCAGCAGCTTAGATCCGAGTATCACAGATACGCAGTATTTT
TRBJ2-5	TRBV5-1	NA	TRBD1	CASSGATGGETQYF	TGCGCCAGCAGCGGCGCGACAGGGGGAGAGACCCAGTACTTC
TRBJ1-1	TRBV18	NA	NA	CASTGGQGSMFPEAFF	TGTGCCAGCACTGGGGGCCAGGGGAGTATGTTTCCTGAAGCTTTCTTT
TRBJ1-2	TRBV6-5	NA	TRBD1	CASSYLDRVGGYTF	TGTGCCAGCAGTTACCTGGACAGGGTCGGTGGCTACACCTTC
TRBJ1-3	TRBV21-1	NA	NA	CAGLMHRGCRNTIYF	TGTGCCGGATTAATGCACAGGGGCTGTAGAAACACCATATATTTT
TRBJ1-2	TRBV5-1	NA	NA	CASSRDEYGYTF	TGCGCCAGCAGTCGTGATGAATATGGCTACACCTTC
TRBJ2-7	TRBV9	NA	NA	CASSVEAGPPGGEQYF	TGTGCCAGCAGCGTAGAGGCGGGCCCCCCGGGTGGCGAGCAGTACTTC
TRBJ2-1	TRBV15	few	TRBD2	CATSRELAGNEQFF	TGTGCCACCAGCAGAGAACTAGCGGGCAATGAGCAGTTCTTC
TRBJ2-3	TRBV6-5	once	NA	CASMDWGGSRATQYF	TGTGCCAGCATGGACTGGGGGGGCAGCCGGGCTACGCAGTATTTT
TRBJ1-1	TRBV6-1	NA	NA	CASSEAQGLTEAFF	TGTGCCAGCAGTGAAGCGCAGGGGCTCACTGAAGCTTTCTTT
TRBJ2-2	TRBV30	NA	TRBD2	CASSSGGGHTGELFF	TGTGCCTCCTCATCGGGGGGAGGACACACCGGGGAGCTGTTTTTT
TRBJ1-1	TRBV28	NA	NA	CASSFSGRTPPLLTEAFF	TGTGCCAGCAGTTTTTCGGGTCGGACCCCCCCCTTATTGACTGAAGCTTTCTTT
TRBJ1-6	TRBV12-3/TRBV12-4	NA	NA	CASSTDYNSPLHF	TGTGCCAGCAGCACGGATTATAATTCACCCCTCCACTTT
TRBJ2-7	TRBV7-2	NA	TRBD1	CASSRRQGDYEQYF	TGTGCCAGCAGCCGCCGACAGGGGGATTACGAGCAGTACTTC
TRBJ2-3	TRBV7-6	once	TRBD2	CASSKAGAGTDTQYF	TGTGCCAGCAGCAAAGCGGGGGCGGGCACAGATACGCAGTATTTT
TRBJ2-7	TRBV15	NA	NA	CATRLRGSYEQYF	TGTGCCACCAGGCTCAGGGGATCCTACGAGCAGTACTTC
TRBJ1-2	TRBV20-1	NA	TRBD1	CSASSGQRVGGYTF	TGCAGTGCTAGTTCGGGACAGAGAGTGGGTGGCTACACCTTC
TRBJ1-3	TRBV4-1	NA	TRBD1	CASSLRTGGESWGNTIYF	TGCGCCAGCAGCCTTAGGACAGGGGGCGAATCGTGGGGAAACACCATATATTTT
TRBJ2-6	TRBV6-6	NA	NA	CASSYLGVSGANVLTF	TGTGCCAGCAGCTACTTGGGGGTCTCTGGGGCCAACGTCCTGACTTTC